This is a list of T cell receptor beta chains from one sample in a study of blood T cell repertoires in COVID-19. The protocol was immunoSEQ multiplex PCR, while the TCRdb copy is restricted to in-frame clones and leaves out a portion. The sample shows around 280,000 clones, around 88% of them seen only once. Sequencing was performed on PBMCs or T cells enriched from blood (not recorded which). Every receptor here comes from a woman aged 40 to 50 who had recovered from COVID-19. CDR3s include the opening cysteine and the closing phenylalanine or tryptophan. A D gene is named only where the DNA matches it firmly. Rows may omit the clone size; those that give it use once, few, many or a size class.

abundance,d_gene,j_gene,v_gene,CDR3nt,CDR3aa
once,NA,TRBJ2-7,TRBV7-2,TGTGCCAGCACCCAGGACGGGGGAAGGGACGAGCAGTACTTC,CASTQDGGRDEQYF
NA,NA,TRBJ1-5,TRBV6-2/TRBV6-3,TGTGCCAGCAGCTATGACAGCAGTCAGCCCCAGCATTTT,CASSYDSSQPQHF
NA,NA,TRBJ1-4,TRBV18,TGTGCCAGCTCACACGACAGTACAAATGAAAAACTGTTTTTT,CASSHDSTNEKLFF
NA,NA,TRBJ2-2,TRBV18,TGTGCCAGCTCACCCAAGCCAAACGCGAACACCGGGGAGCTGTTTTTT,CASSPKPNANTGELFF
NA,NA,TRBJ2-7,TRBV30,TGTGCCTGGAGTATCCAGGGTTCCTACGAGCAGTACTTC,CAWSIQGSYEQYF
NA,TRBD1,TRBJ1-2,TRBV5-6,TGTGCCAGCAGCTCGACAGGGTCTGGCTACACCTTC,CASSSTGSGYTF
NA,NA,TRBJ2-7,TRBV30,TGTGCCTGGAGTCCTACTAGGAGGGAGCAGTACTTC,CAWSPTRREQYF
NA,TRBD1,TRBJ1-1,TRBV29-1,TGCAGCGTTGAAGTAGGGGGCGGACTGAACACTGAAGCTTTCTTT,CSVEVGGGLNTEAFF
NA,TRBD1,TRBJ1-5,TRBV4-2,TGTGCCAGCAGCCAAGGCGACAGGGGCGGGCAGCCCCAGCATTTT,CASSQGDRGGQPQHF
NA,TRBD2,TRBJ2-3,TRBV19,TGTGCCAGTAGACTAGCGGGACAAGGGGTTGGAGATACGCAGTATTTT,CASRLAGQGVGDTQYF